A single sample gave rise to the 21 T cell receptor beta chains below, sequenced in a study of blood T cell repertoires in COVID-19. Measured with immunoSEQ multiplex PCR; TCRdb has only the in-frame clones, and not every one. The profile shows 55,000 to 70,000 clones, approximately 92% of them singletons. Material: peripheral blood. All receptors come from a human donor in a cohort sampled during active COVID-19.

The rearrangement uses TRBV12-3 or TRBV12-4 and TRBJ1-1; the D is unclear. Trimming stripped 6 bases from V and 5 bases from J, with 13 bases between. CDR3 length: 13 residues. The CDR3: CASSPLGRTEAFF. CDR3 DNA sequence: TGTGCCAGCAGCCCTCTGGGGAGGACTGAAGCTTTCTTT.

The chain combines TRBV7-2 with TRBJ2-7; D gene unclear. Germline loops: CDR1 SGHTA, CDR2 FQGNSA. The germline V and J ends were trimmed by 1 base and 3 bases, with 13 bases remaining between them. CDR3 length equals 15 residues. CDR3 sequence (DNA): TGTGCCAGCAGCTTAGGGTCTCAGTTGTTCTACGAGCAGTACTTC. Translation gives CASSLGSQLFYEQYF.

This rearrangement joins TRBV2 to TRBJ1-1; 7 bases map to TRBD1. The CDR3 spans 13 residues. The V and J ends lost 10 bases and 1 base, in that order; junction bases with no gene match: 6. CDR1 is SNHLY, CDR2 FYNNEI, per germline. The CDR3 reads CATHRGANTEAFF. Written as DNA, the CDR3 is TGTGCCACCCACAGGGGTGCGAACACTGAAGCTTTCTTT.

The chain combines TRBV7-2 with TRBJ2-7; 12 bases are a match to TRBD2. In germline, CDR1 is SGHTA, CDR2 FQGNSA. CDR3 length: 17 amino acids. Trimming removed 0 bases from V and 0 bases from J; junction bases left unmatched: 3. The CDR3 DNA reads TGTGCCAGCAGCTTAGCACTAGCGGGAGGAAGCTCCTACGAGCAGTACTTC. Residues: CASSLALAGGSSYEQYF.

This clone has only one observation. The gene calls are TRBV19 and TRBJ2-1, with 10 bases lining up with TRBD2. V lost 1 base to trimming and J lost 4 bases; unmatched junction nucleotides: 4. This CDR3 is built from 16 residues. Germline V gene lookup returns CDR1 LNHDA and CDR2 SQIVND (reference sequence). The CDR3 DNA follows: TGTGCCAGTAGTATAGGCGGACTAGCGGCTTACAATGAGCAGTTCTTC. It is translated as CASSIGGLAAYNEQFF.

The chain recombines TRBV5-1 with TRBJ1-1; tentatively, D is TRBD1 (6 bases). V gave up 6 bases and J gave up 5 bases, with 20 bases separating them. CDR3 length equals 15 residues. CDR1 and CDR2 (germline): SGHRS, YFSETQ. In nucleotides, the CDR3 is TGCGCCAGCACCCTGGGGCAGGGGATGGGGACTGAAGCTTTCTTT. It specifies CASTLGQGMGTEAFF.

The chain combines TRBV30 with TRBJ2-7; 16 bases map to TRBD2. Germline V lookup: CDR1 GTSNPN, CDR2 SVGIG (reference sequence). The CDR3 spans 13 residues. Germline trimming cut 4 bases from V and 12 bases from J; bases unmatched to any gene: 6. The CDR3 loop reads CAWMGLAGGPAYF. CDR3 nucleotide sequence: TGTGCCTGGATGGGACTAGCGGGAGGGCCTGCGTACTTC.

This chain uses TRBV14 with TRBJ1-5; tentatively, D is TRBD1 (5 bases). The CDR3 runs 12 residues. The V end lost 3 bases, the J end lost 6 bases, and 6 bases lay between the germline ends. From germline, CDR1 is SGHDN and CDR2 FVKESK. CDR3 sequence reads: CASSQGLQPQHF. The CDR3 nucleotides are TGTGCCAGCAGCCAGGGGCTTCAGCCCCAGCATTTT.

The chain employs TRBV5-5 and TRBJ2-7; TRBD1 might be the D (5 bases). The CDR3 has 13 amino acids. The germline gives CDR1 SGHKS, CDR2 YYEKEE (reference sequence). V lost 1 base and J lost 5, with 10 bases in between. Here the CDR3 reads CASSLSGSHEQYF. The CDR3 DNA sequence: TGTGCCAGCAGCTTGTCAGGGTCACACGAGCAGTACTTC.

Here the CDR3 DNA reads TGTGCCAGCAGGGGGGGACAGGGTGATGGCTACACCTTC. Protein sequence: CASRGGQGDGYTF. The genes are TRBV6-6 and TRBJ1-2, with 9 positions matching TRBD1. Germline V gene data show CDR1 as MNHNY and CDR2 as SVGAGI (reference sequence). V gave up 6 bases and J gave up 6 bases; unmatched junction bases: 5. This CDR3 region has 13 residues.

The J gene is TRBJ1-1, the V gene TRBV5-6; D possibly corresponds to TRBD1 (5 bases). Germline V lookup: CDR1 SGHDT, CDR2 YYEEEE. The V and J ends lost 6 bases and 0 bases respectively, with 12 bases between them. The CDR3 covers 14 residues. CDR3 sequence: CASTSAGVNTEAFF. Here the CDR3 DNA reads TGTGCCAGCACCTCGGCGGGGGTGAACACTGAAGCTTTCTTT.

The rearrangement uses TRBV12-3 or TRBV12-4 and TRBJ2-1, with a possible D match to TRBD1 (6 bases). This CDR3 contains 13 residues. The V end lost 3 bases, the J end lost 9 bases, and 12 bases lay between the germline ends. The CDR3 sequence: CASSFAGGSEQFF. For the CDR3, the DNA is TGTGCCAGCAGTTTTGCTGGGGGCAGTGAGCAGTTCTTC.

The chain recombines TRBV11-3 with TRBJ2-1, with TRBD2 matching over 11 bases. CDR1 is SGHNT and CDR2 is YENEEA in the germline V gene. V shed 6 bases and J 6 bases; nucleotides not matched to a gene: 7. CDR3 size: 15 residues. CDR3 loop: CASSSPGLAGNEQFF. CDR3 bases: TGTGCCAGCAGTTCCCCCGGACTAGCGGGCAATGAGCAGTTCTTC.

The J gene is TRBJ2-2, the V gene TRBV9; possible D gene TRBD1, 5 bases. V lost 5 bases and J 2 bases, leaving 7 bases between the germline ends. Germline V gene data show CDR1 as SGDLS and CDR2 as YYNGEE. This CDR3 contains 13 residues. CDR3 nucleotides: TGTGCCAGCAGGCAGGGTAACACCGGGGAGCTGTTTTTT. Translated, it gives CASRQGNTGELFF. Complete variable domain (other parts from reference TRBV9 and TRBJ2-2): DSGVTQTPKHLITATGQRVTLRCSPRSGDLSVYWYQQSLDQGLQFLIQYYNGEERAKGNILERFSAQQFPDLHSELNLSSLELGDSALYFCASRQGNTGELFFGEGSRLTVL.

This chain joins TRBV9 and TRBJ1-2, with D perhaps matching TRBD1 (5 bases). The germline V gene encodes CDR1 SGDLS and CDR2 YYNGEE. V dropped 0 bases and J dropped 4 bases, with 7 bases sitting between them. This CDR3 region has 13 residues. The CDR3, as DNA: TGTGCCAGCAGCGTAGTTACAGGCTATGGCTACACCTTC. Amino acids: CASSVVTGYGYTF.

The rearrangement uses TRBV18 and TRBJ2-5, with D unclear. The germline V and J ends were trimmed by 6 bases and 4 bases, with 12 bases remaining between them. Germline lookup yields CDR1 KGHSH and CDR2 LQKENI. CDR3 length equals 13 residues. DNA of the CDR3: TGTGCCAGCTCCCTAGAGATTGTAGAGACCCAGTACTTC. It is translated as CASSLEIVETQYF.

J is TRBJ2-7 and V is TRBV2, with D possibly TRBD2 on 6 matching bases. V was shortened by 7 bases and J by 3 bases, with 16 bases between the two germline ends. The length of the CDR3 is 14 residues. Germline CDR1 is SNHLY and CDR2 is FYNNEI. The chain's CDR3 is CASKKGDSGYEQYF. The CDR3, as DNA: TGTGCCAGCAAGAAAGGCGATAGCGGCTACGAGCAGTACTTC.

This sequence joins TRBV14 and TRBJ1-3; D is ambiguous. The CDR3 has 17 amino acids. Trimming removed 1 base from V and 0 bases from J, with 13 bases in between. CDR1 is SGHDN and CDR2 is FVKESK in the germline V gene. CDR3 sequence: CASSQGTPLSSGNTIYF. CDR3 bases: TGTGCCAGCAGCCAAGGAACCCCTCTGAGCTCTGGAAACACCATATATTTT.

This chain uses TRBV7-3 with TRBJ2-1, with a tentative D call TRBD1 (5 bases). There are 15 residues in the CDR3. The ends were cut back, 1 base at V and 5 bases at J, with 12 bases in the middle. The germline CDR1 and CDR2 sequences are SGHTA and FQGTGA. CDR3 nucleotide sequence: TGTGCCAGCAGCTTAATGGCAGGGTCCCACAATGAGCAGTTCTTC. Translated, it gives CASSLMAGSHNEQFF.

V is TRBV6-2 or TRBV6-3 and J is TRBJ1-3, with D perhaps TRBD1 (5 bases). The V gene's germline CDR1 is MNHEY and CDR2 SVGEGT. Trimming removed 2 bases from V and 0 bases from J, with 11 bases in between. The CDR3 has 16 residues. This CDR3 is CASSYGGLHSGNTIYF. The CDR3 DNA reads TGTGCCAGCAGTTACGGGGGGTTGCACTCTGGAAACACCATATATTTT.

The rearrangement joins TRBV5-5 to TRBJ1-2; D not resolved. This CDR3 has 13 amino acids. In germline, CDR1 is SGHKS, CDR2 YYEKEE (reference sequence). V lost 5 bases and J lost 4, with 12 bases in between. The CDR3: CASSLDGSYGYTF. The DNA of the CDR3 is TGTGCCAGCAGTCTCGACGGGTCCTATGGCTACACCTTC.